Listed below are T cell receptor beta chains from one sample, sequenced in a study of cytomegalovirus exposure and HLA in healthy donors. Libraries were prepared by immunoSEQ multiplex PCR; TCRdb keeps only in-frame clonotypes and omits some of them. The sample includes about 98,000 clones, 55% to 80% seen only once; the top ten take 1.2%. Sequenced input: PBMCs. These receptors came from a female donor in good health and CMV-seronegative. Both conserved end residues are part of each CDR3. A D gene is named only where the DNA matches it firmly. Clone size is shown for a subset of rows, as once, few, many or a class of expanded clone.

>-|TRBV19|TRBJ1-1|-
CASSITLNTEAFF
TGTGCCAGTAGTATTACACTGAACACTGAAGCTTTCTTT
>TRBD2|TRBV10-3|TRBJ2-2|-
CAISEREDTGELFF
TGTGCCATCAGTGAGCGGGAGGATACCGGGGAGCTGTTTTTT
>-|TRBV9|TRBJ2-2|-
CASSVEGGSTGELFF
TGTGCCAGCAGCGTAGAGGGGGGGAGCACCGGGGAGCTGTTTTTT
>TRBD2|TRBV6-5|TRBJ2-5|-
CASKASGKETQYF
TGTGCCAGCAAGGCTAGCGGAAAAGAGACCCAGTACTTC
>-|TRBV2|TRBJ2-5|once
CASSPQETQYF
TGTGCCAGCAGTCCACAAGAGACCCAGTACTTC
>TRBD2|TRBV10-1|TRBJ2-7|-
CASSAGGREQYF
TGCGCCAGCAGTGCGGGGGGGCGCGAGCAGTACTTC
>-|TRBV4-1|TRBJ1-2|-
CASSQVAQGTGGYTF
TGCGCCAGCAGCCAAGTCGCCCAGGGCACCGGTGGCTACACCTTC
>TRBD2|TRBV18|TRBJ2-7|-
CASSPGLAGPISYEQYF
TGTGCCAGCTCACCAGGGCTAGCGGGCCCTATCTCCTACGAGCAGTACTTC
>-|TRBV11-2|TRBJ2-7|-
CASRRRHHPLDYEQYF
TGTGCCAGCAGACGACGACACCACCCCTTGGACTACGAGCAGTACTTC
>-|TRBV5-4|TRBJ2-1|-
CASSLLGASYNEQFF
TGTGCCAGCAGCTTGTTGGGAGCAAGCTACAATGAGCAGTTCTTC
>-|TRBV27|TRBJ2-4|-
CASSFFGGIAKNIQYF
TGTGCCAGCAGTTTTTTCGGGGGTATAGCCAAAAACATTCAGTACTTC
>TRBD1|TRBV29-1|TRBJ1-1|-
CSVPPSGAGGFTEAFF
TGCAGCGTCCCCCCTTCGGGGGCAGGGGGCTTCACTGAAGCTTTCTTT
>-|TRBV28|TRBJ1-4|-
CASSSYLPGVHNEKLFF
TGTGCCAGCAGTTCCTATCTCCCAGGGGTTCACAATGAAAAACTGTTTTTT
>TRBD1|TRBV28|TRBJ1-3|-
CASRTGGAIGNTIYF
TGTGCCAGCAGGACAGGGGGCGCGATTGGAAACACCATATATTTT
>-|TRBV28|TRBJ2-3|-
CASSLAAIYSTDTQYF
TGTGCCAGCAGCCTGGCGGCTATTTATAGCACAGATACGCAGTATTTT
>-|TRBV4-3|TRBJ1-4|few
CASSQNGGEKLFF
TGCGCCAGCAGCCAAAACGGAGGTGAAAAACTGTTTTTT
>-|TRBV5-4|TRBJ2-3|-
CASSLQLIPSTDTQYF
TGTGCCAGCAGCTTGCAGTTAATACCGAGCACAGATACGCAGTATTTT
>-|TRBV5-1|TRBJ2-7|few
CASSLGLSSYEQYF
TGCGCCAGCAGCTTGGGACTTTCCTCCTACGAGCAGTACTTC
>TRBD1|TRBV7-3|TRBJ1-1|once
CASSLGDRAHAFF
TGTGCCAGCAGCTTAGGGGACAGGGCCCATGCTTTCTTT
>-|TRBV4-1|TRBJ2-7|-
CASSQGGGYEQYF
TGCGCCAGCAGCCAAGGGGGAGGTTACGAGCAGTACTTC
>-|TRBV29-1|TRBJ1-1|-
CSVEDRRRTEAFF
TGCAGCGTTGAAGATCGAAGGCGGACTGAAGCTTTCTTT
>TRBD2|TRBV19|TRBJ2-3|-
CASRSRVAGLSTDTQYF
TGTGCCAGTAGATCCCGGGTAGCGGGGCTAAGCACAGATACGCAGTATTTT
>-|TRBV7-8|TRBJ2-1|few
CASNHARADSYNEQFF
TGTGCCAGCAACCACGCTAGAGCAGACTCCTACAATGAGCAGTTCTTC
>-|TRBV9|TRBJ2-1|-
CASSTENAPYNEQFF
TGTGCCAGCAGCACCGAGAATGCCCCCTACAATGAGCAGTTCTTC
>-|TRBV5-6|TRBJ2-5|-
CASSPHPMIQRETQYF
TGTGCCAGCAGCCCCCACCCTATGATTCAGCGAGAGACCCAGTACTTC
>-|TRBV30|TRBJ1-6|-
CAWSVREPDFNSPLHF
TGTGCCTGGAGTGTACGGGAACCCGACTTTAATTCACCCCTCCACTTT
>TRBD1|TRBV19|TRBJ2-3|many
CASSIQGSGRDRGPTSTDTQYF
TGTGCCAGTAGTATCCAGGGGTCAGGAAGAGACAGGGGGCCCACTAGCACAGATACGCAGTATTTT
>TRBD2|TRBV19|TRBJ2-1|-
CASRWTSDYNEQFF
TGTGCCAGTAGGTGGACTAGCGACTACAATGAGCAGTTCTTC
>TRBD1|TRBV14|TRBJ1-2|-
CASSQGDRQGYTF
TGTGCCAGCAGCCAAGGGGACAGGCAAGGCTACACCTTC
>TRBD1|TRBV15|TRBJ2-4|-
CATSSQGTVAKNIQYF
TGTGCCACCAGCAGCCAAGGGACAGTAGCCAAAAACATTCAGTACTTC
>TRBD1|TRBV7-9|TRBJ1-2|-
CASSPGTDYGYTF
TGTGCCAGCAGCCCCGGGACAGATTATGGCTACACCTTC
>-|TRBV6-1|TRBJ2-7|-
CASSEVGTNSYEQYF
TGTGCCAGCAGTGAAGTCGGGACAAATTCCTACGAGCAGTACTTC
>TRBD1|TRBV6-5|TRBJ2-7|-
CASQRATDRTYEQYF
TGTGCCAGCCAACGGGCCACGGACAGGACCTACGAGCAGTACTTC
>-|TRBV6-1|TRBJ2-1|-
CASVRIQGVGEQFF
TGTGCCAGCGTCCGGATACAAGGGGTGGGTGAGCAGTTCTTC
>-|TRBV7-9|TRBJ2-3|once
CASSLLTDTQYF
TGTGCCAGCAGCTTACTAACAGATACGCAGTATTTT
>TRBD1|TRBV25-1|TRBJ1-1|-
CASRGYRGLGTEAFF
TGTGCCAGCAGGGGATACAGGGGGCTGGGCACTGAAGCTTTCTTT
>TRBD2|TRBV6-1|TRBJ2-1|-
CASSSGGGQFF
TGTGCCAGCAGTTCCGGGGGGGGGCAGTTCTTC
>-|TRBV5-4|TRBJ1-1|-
CASSLQLNTEAFF
TGTGCCAGCAGCTTACAACTGAACACTGAAGCTTTCTTT
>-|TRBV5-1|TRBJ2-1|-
CASSSRGNEQFF
TGCGCCAGCAGCTCCCGGGGGAATGAGCAGTTCTTC
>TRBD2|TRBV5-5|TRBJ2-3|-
CASGRGGADTQYF
TGTGCCAGCGGCCGGGGGGGCGCAGATACGCAGTATTTT
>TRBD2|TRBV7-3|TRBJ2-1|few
CASSLTPSGRGEQFF
TGTGCCAGCAGCTTAACCCCTAGCGGGAGGGGTGAGCAGTTCTTC
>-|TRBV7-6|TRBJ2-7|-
CASSLGQPGTYEQYF
TGTGCCAGCAGCTTAGGTCAACCAGGGACCTACGAGCAGTACTTC
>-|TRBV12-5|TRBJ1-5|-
CASGFLTFGQSNQPQHF
TGTGCTAGTGGTTTCCTAACCTTTGGACAGAGCAATCAGCCCCAGCATTTT
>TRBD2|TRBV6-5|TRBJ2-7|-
CASSSTVAGAYEQYF
TGTGCCAGCAGTTCCACAGTAGCGGGAGCCTACGAGCAGTACTTC
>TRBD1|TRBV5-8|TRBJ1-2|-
CASSLGGSGGFYGYTF
TGTGCCAGCAGTCTCGGAGGCTCAGGGGGCTTCTATGGCTACACCTTC
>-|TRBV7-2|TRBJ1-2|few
CASSSGGQLNYGYTF
TGTGCCAGCAGTTCGGGGGGGCAGCTCAACTATGGCTACACCTTC
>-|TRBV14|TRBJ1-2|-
CASSPIRGYNYGYTF
TGTGCCAGCAGCCCGATCAGGGGTTATAACTATGGCTACACCTTC
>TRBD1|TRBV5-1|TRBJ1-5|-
CATRQGPYSNQPQHF
TGCGCCACCCGACAGGGGCCGTATAGCAATCAGCCCCAGCATTTT
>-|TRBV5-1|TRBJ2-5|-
CASSLGQGLQETQYF
TGCGCCAGCAGCTTGGGGCAGGGGCTCCAAGAGACCCAGTACTTC
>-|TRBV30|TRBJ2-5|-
CAWGVAGEQETQYF
TGTGCCTGGGGGGTCGCCGGGGAACAAGAGACCCAGTACTTC